This T cell receptor beta chain was recovered during a study of blood T cells in healthy people across ages. Study observations and caveats: Long-lived donors had more naive CD4+ cells and higher diversity than aged donors.

Germline-derived CDR1 and CDR2 are SGHRS and YFSETQ. CDR3 length: 14 amino acids. The J segment lost 5 bases and the V segment lost 0 bases, leaving 2 bases of the junction unmatched. A second PCR of 7 to 11 cycles used a sample-barcoded 5' primer and a J-beta primer mix. TCRdb redid the calling of the 5' RACE reads with MiXCR, one entry per CDR3 protein. The sample has 500,000 to 600,000 distinct CDR3 sequences, about 26% seen once. This clonotype was observed a handful of times. What it recognizes is unknown. The sequenced sample consisted of blood. This clonotype originated in a woman in her 70s in good health. This chain joins TRBV5-1 and TRBJ2-4; 7 bases match TRBD1. In DNA, the CDR3 is TGCGCCAGCAGCTTGGTTGGACAGGAAAACATTCAGTACTTC. Translated, it gives CASSLVGQENIQYF.